A selection of T cell receptor beta chains follows, all from one sample in a study of human T cells and chemical hapten exposure. TCRdb used MiXCR to reprocess the RACE reads, holding one entry per CDR3 protein. The sample consists of about 120,000 distinct CDR3 sequences, approximately 10% of them appearing once. The source material was whole blood, sampled in connection with sensitization to the hapten diphenylcyclopropenone (DPC). Receptor source: a woman aged 45-65 years with alopecia areata. Some clones in this sample may be carry-over from other donors' samples. Both conserved end residues are part of each CDR3. The D gene is left open where the match is weak. Expanded clones are given a class, and other clones once, few, many or no size at all.

TRBJ2-3 few TRBD2 TRBV13 14 TGTGCCAGCAGCTTCCGACTAGCCTCAGATACGCAGTATTTT CASSFRLASDTQYF
TRBJ2-5 few TRBD2 TRBV13 16 TGTGCCAGCAGCTCCCGACTAGCGGGGAGCCGAGAGACCCAGTACTTC CASSSRLAGSRETQYF
TRBJ2-7 many - TRBV27 15 TGTGCCAGCAGTTTATCGTCACATCCAACCTACGAGCAGTACTTC CASSLSSHPTYEQYF
TRBJ2-5 - - TRBV4-2 14 TGTGCCAGCAGCGACGGAGGTTCAGCAGAGACCCAGTACTTC CASSDGGSAETQYF
TRBJ2-2 - TRBD2 TRBV11-3 14 TGTGCCAGCAGCTCCGGGAGGATGACCGGGGAGCTGTTTTTT CASSSGRMTGELFF
TRBJ2-3 many TRBD2 TRBV29-1 15 TGCAGCGTTGATGGGAGCGGGGGTAACACAGATACGCAGTATTTT CSVDGSGGNTDTQYF
TRBJ2-1 - - TRBV6-5 15 TGTGCCAGCAGCCGAGGGGGAGGTCGGGGTAATGAGCAGTTCTTC CASSRGGGRGNEQFF
TRBJ2-5 - - TRBV7-7 13 TGTGCCAGCAGCTTAGGCCGAGGGGAGACCCAGTACTTC CASSLGRGETQYF
TRBJ2-5 few TRBD1 TRBV7-2 14 TGTGCCAGCAGAAAAACAGGGGGCGCAGAGACCCAGTACTTC CASRKTGGAETQYF
TRBJ1-4 - TRBD1 TRBV20-1 16 TGCAGTGCGGCGGGACAGGGAACGTCTAGAAGTGAAAAACTGTTTTTT CSAAGQGTSRSEKLFF
TRBJ2-4 many TRBD2 TRBV20-1 15 TGCAGTGCATCAGAGCGAGCGGGAAGGCAAAACATTCAGTACTTC CSASERAGRQNIQYF
TRBJ1-1 - - TRBV5-6 16 TGTGCCAGCAGCCCCCAGGCGGGGAGCCCGAACACTGAAGCTTTCTTT CASSPQAGSPNTEAFF
TRBJ1-1 few - TRBV30 14 TGTGCCTGGAGTGTAGCACAGACGAACACTGAAGCTTTCTTT CAWSVAQTNTEAFF
TRBJ2-3 many - TRBV9 13 TGTGCCAGCAGCGGACAGGAAACAGATACGCAGTATTTT CASSGQETDTQYF
TRBJ2-1 few - TRBV13 13 TGTGCCAGCAGCCCCAGAGGGTACAATGAGCAGTTCTTC CASSPRGYNEQFF
TRBJ1-3 - - TRBV20-1 17 TGCAGTGCTAGTCCTATCGGTGACAGGAGGTTCGGAAACACCATATATTTT CSASPIGDRRFGNTIYF
TRBJ1-1 many - TRBV14 14 TGTGCCAGCAGCCAAGATCCCCAAAACCCTGAAGCTTTCTTT CASSQDPQNPEAFF
TRBJ2-2 few TRBD2 TRBV3-1 16 TGTGCCAGCAGCCGGACTAGCGGGAGTCCCGCCGGGGAGCTGTTTTTT CASSRTSGSPAGELFF
TRBJ2-7 - - TRBV7-2 14 TGTGCCAGCAGCTTGACACCCCTTGCCCACGAGCAGTACTTC CASSLTPLAHEQYF
TRBJ2-1 - TRBD2 TRBV7-2 16 TGTGCCAGCAGCCTGTCCGGGACTAACTCCTACAATGAGCAGTTCTTC CASSLSGTNSYNEQFF
TRBJ1-3 few - TRBV4-2 13 TGTGCCAGCAGCCAAGATACAGGTAACACCATATATTTT CASSQDTGNTIYF
TRBJ2-2 few - TRBV2 13 TGTGCCAGCTCTCGCGGGAACACCGGGGAGCTGTTTTTT CASSRGNTGELFF
TRBJ2-1 - - TRBV20-1 13 TGCAGTGCTAGGCACAGGGGGAGGGTTGAGCAGTTCTTC CSARHRGRVEQFF
TRBJ2-3 few - TRBV7-2 15 TGTGCCAGCAGCTTAGCCGGCGAGCGTCTAGATACGCAGTATTTT CASSLAGERLDTQYF
TRBJ1-6 few - TRBV5-1 14 TGCGCCAGCAGCTTGCCCGGTGATCTTTCACCCCTCCACTTT CASSLPGDLSPLHF
TRBJ1-1 many - TRBV12-3/TRBV12-4 13 TGTGCCAGCAATAGCAGGGAGAACACTGAAGCTTTCTTT CASNSRENTEAFF
TRBJ2-1 many TRBD2 TRBV19 14 TGTGCCAGTAGTATGCTAGCGGGGGACAATGAGCAGTTCTTC CASSMLAGDNEQFF
TRBJ1-1 few - TRBV6-5 15 TGTGCCAGCAGTTCCCACAGGGATTCGAGCACTGAAGCTTTCTTT CASSSHRDSSTEAFF
TRBJ1-1 few TRBD1 TRBV20-1 14 TGCAGTGCTTACCCGGGACAGGGGGCTATTGAAGCTTTCTTT CSAYPGQGAIEAFF
TRBJ1-1 few - TRBV12-3/TRBV12-4 14 TGTGCCAGCAGATCCGGGATCATGAACACTGAAGCTTTCTTT CASRSGIMNTEAFF
TRBJ2-2 - TRBD1 TRBV29-1 14 TGCAGCGTTGAAAAGGGGGCGGACACCGGGGAGCTGTTTTTT CSVEKGADTGELFF
TRBJ1-5 - - TRBV6-6 13 TGTGCCAGCCGAAGGGATCGGGGTCAGCCCCAGCATTTT CASRRDRGQPQHF